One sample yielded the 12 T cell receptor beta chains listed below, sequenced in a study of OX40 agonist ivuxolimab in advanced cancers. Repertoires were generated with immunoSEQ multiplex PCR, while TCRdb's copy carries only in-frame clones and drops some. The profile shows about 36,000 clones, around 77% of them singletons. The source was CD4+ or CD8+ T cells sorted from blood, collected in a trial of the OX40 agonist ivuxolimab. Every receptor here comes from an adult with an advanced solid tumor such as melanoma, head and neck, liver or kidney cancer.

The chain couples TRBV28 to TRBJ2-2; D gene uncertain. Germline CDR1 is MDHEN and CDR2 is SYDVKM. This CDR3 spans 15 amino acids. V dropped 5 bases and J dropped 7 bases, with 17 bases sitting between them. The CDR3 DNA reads TGTGCCAGCAGTCCCTCTTCCTTGCCCCGCGGGGAGCTGTTTTTT. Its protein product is CASSPSSLPRGELFF.

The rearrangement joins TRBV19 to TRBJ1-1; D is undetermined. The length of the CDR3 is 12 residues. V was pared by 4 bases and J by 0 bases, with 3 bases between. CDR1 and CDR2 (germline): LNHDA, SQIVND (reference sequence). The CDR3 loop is CASSSMNTEAFF. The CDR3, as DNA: TGTGCCAGTAGTAGCATGAACACTGAAGCTTTCTTT.

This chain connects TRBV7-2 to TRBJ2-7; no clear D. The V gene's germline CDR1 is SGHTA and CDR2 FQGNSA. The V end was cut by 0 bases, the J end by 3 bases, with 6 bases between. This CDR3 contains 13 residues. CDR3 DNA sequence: TGTGCCAGCAGCTTAGCGCCTGACTACGAGCAGTACTTC. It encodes CASSLAPDYEQYF.

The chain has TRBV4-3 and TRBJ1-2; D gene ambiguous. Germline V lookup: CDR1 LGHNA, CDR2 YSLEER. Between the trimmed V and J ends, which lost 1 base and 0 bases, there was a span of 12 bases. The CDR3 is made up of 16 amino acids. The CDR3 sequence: CASSQGAQATNYGYTF. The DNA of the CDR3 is TGCGCCAGCAGCCAAGGGGCTCAGGCTACTAACTATGGCTACACCTTC.

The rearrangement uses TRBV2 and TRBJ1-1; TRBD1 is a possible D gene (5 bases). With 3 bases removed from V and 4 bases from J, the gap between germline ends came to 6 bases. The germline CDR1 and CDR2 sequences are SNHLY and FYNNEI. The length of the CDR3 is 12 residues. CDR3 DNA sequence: TGTGCCAGCAGTGACAGGGTCACTGAAGCTTTCTTT. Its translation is CASSDRVTEAFF. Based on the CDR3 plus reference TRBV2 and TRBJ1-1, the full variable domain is EPEVTQTPSHQVTQMGQEVILRCVPISNHLYFYWYRQILGQKVEFLVSFYNNEISEKSEIFDDQFSVERPDGSNFTLKIRSTKLEDSAMYFCASSDRVTEAFFGQGTRLTVV.

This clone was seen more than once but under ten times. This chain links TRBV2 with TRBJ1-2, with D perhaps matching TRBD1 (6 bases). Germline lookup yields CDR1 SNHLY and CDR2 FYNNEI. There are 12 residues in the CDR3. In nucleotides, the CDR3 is TGTGCAGAGGGGGACATAACCTATGGCTACACCTTC. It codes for CAEGDITYGYTF. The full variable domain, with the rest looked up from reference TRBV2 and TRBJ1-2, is EPEVTQTPSHQVTQMGQEVILRCVPISNHLYFYWYRQILGQKVEFLVSFYNNEISEKSEIFDDQFSVERPDGSNFTLKIRSTKLEDSAMYFCAEGDITYGYTFGSGTRLTVV.

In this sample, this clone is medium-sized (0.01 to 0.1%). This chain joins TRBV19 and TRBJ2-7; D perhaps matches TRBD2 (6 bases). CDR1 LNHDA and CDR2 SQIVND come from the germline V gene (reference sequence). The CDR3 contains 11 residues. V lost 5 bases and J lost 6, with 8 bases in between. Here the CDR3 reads CASSYGGEQYF. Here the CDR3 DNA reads TGTGCCAGTAGTTACGGGGGCGAGCAGTACTTC.

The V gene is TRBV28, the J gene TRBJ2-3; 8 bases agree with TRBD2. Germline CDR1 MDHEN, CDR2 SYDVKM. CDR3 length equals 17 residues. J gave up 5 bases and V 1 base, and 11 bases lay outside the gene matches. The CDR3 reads CASSLFSGSGEIDTQYF. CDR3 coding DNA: TGTGCCAGCAGTTTATTTTCCGGTAGCGGGGAGATAGATACGCAGTATTTT.

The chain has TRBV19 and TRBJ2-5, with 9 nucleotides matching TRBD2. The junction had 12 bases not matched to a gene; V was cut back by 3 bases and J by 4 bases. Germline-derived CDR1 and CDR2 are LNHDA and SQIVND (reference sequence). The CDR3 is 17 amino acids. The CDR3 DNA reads TGTGCCAGTAGTATCTTCGCGGGGGGGATTGGGCGAGAGACCCAGTACTTC. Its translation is CASSIFAGGIGRETQYF.

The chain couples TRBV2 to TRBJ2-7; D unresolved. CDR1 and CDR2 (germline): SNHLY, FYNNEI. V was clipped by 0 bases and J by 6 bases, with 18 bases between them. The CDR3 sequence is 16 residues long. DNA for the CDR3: TGTGCCAGCAGTGAAGCTGGTCGACCGACTCCTGGCGAGCAGTACTTC. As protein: CASSEAGRPTPGEQYF.

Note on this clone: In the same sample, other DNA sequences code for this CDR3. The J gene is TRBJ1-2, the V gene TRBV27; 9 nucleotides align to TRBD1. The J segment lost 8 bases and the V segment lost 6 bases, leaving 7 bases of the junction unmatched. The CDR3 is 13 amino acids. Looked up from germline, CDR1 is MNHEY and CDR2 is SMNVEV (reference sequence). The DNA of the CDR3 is TGTGCCAGCAGAACGGGGACAGGGATCGGCTACACCTTC. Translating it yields CASRTGTGIGYTF.

CDR3 coding DNA: TGCGCCAGCAGCCAAGATAGCGGGACAGGGAGTTTGTATAATTCACCCCTCCACTTT. Translation: CASSQDSGTGSLYNSPLHF. The chain carries TRBV4-1 and TRBJ1-6, with 9 bases lining up with TRBD1. CDR3 length equals 19 residues. Trimming took 0 bases from V and 4 from J; bases not matched to a gene: 10. Germline V CDR1 and CDR2: MGHRA, YSYEKL.